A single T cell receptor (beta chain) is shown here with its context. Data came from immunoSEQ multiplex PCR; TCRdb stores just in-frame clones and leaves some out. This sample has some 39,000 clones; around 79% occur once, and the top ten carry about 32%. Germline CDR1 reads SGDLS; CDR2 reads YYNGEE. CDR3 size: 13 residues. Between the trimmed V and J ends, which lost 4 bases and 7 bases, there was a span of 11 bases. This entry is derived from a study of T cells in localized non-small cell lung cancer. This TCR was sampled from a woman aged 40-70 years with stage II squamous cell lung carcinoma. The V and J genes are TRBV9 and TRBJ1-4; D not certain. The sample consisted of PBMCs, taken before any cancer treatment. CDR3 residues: CASSSGPSEKLFF. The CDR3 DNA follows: TGTGCCAGCAGCTCCGGGCCTAGTGAAAAACTGTTTTTT.